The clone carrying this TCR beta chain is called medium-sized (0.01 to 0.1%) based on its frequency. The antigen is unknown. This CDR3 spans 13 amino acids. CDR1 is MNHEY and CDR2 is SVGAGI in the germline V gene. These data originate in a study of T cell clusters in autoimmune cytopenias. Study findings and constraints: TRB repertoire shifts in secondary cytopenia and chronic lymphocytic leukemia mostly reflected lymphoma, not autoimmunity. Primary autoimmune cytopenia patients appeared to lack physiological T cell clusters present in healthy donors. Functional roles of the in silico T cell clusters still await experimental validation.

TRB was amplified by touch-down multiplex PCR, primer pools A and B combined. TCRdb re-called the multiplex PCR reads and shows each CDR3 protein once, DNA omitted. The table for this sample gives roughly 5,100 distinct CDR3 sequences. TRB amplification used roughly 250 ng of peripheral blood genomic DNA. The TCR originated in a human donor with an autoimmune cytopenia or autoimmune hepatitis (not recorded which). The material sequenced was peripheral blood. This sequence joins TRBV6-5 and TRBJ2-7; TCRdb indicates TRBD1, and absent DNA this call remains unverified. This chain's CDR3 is CASSPPGVYEQYF.